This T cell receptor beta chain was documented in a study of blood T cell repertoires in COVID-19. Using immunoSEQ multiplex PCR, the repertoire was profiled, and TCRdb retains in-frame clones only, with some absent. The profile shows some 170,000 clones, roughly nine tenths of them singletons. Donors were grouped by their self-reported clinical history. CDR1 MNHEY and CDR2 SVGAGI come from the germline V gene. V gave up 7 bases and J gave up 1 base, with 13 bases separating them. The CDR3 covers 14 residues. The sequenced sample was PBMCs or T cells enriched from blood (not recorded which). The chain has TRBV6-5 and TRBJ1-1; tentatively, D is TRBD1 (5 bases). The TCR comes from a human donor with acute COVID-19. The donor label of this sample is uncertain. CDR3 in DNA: TGTGCCAGCAAAGGGGTCAGAAGGAACACTGAAGCTTTCTTT. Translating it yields CASKGVRRNTEAFF.